Each of the 14 T cell receptor beta chains below was sequenced from the same sample in a study of PD-1 blockade in classical Hodgkin lymphoma. Generated by immunoSEQ multiplex PCR, the TCRdb table keeps only in-frame clones and is missing some. The sample contains over 50,000 clones, 87% of which appear only once. Specified time point: cycle 4 day 1 (C4D1), after more than five weeks of nivolumab. Each patient relapsed following autologous stem cell transplantation, and prior brentuximab vedotin exposure differed. The sequencing here drew on peripheral blood mononuclear cells (PBMCs), taken before the fourth cycle of nivolumab. These receptors were obtained from a human donor with classical Hodgkin lymphoma.

The CDR3 loop reads CASTQSRRDEQFF. For the CDR3, the DNA is TGTGCCAGTACCCAGTCCCGGAGGGATGAGCAGTTCTTC. The J gene is TRBJ2-1, the V gene TRBV19; the D gene is possibly TRBD2 (6 bases). Per the germline V gene, CDR1 is LNHDA and CDR2 is SQIVND (reference sequence). CDR3 length equals 13 residues. V shed 7 bases and J shed 8 bases, with 15 bases lying between them.

This rearrangement joins TRBV4-2 to TRBJ2-7; D gene uncertain. With 0 bases removed from V and 4 bases from J, the gap between germline ends came to 10 bases. Germline lookup yields CDR1 LGHNA and CDR2 YNFKEQ. The CDR3 sequence is 14 residues long. This chain's CDR3 is CASSQDINRYEQYF. The CDR3 DNA sequence: TGTGCCAGCAGCCAAGATATCAACCGATACGAGCAGTACTTC.

This clone was seen just once. The chain is built from TRBV14 and TRBJ2-5; the D is unclear. The CDR3 is 19 residues long. V lost 4 bases to trimming and J lost 6 bases, with 30 bases between them. The germline CDR1 and CDR2 sequences are SGHDN and FVKESK. CDR3 amino acids: CASSPSEWQVRSPKKTQYF. The CDR3 bases are TGTGCCAGCAGCCCCTCCGAGTGGCAGGTGAGGAGCCCTAAGAAGACCCAGTACTTC.

This chain links TRBV6-8 with TRBJ2-5, with D possibly matching TRBD1 (6 bases). V gave up 2 bases and J gave up 8 bases, with 18 bases separating them. The CDR3 totals 15 residues. Germline CDR1 is MNHGY and CDR2 is SAAAGT. CDR3 amino acids: CASSYHVAGDPTQYF. The DNA for the CDR3 is TGTGCCAGCAGTTACCATGTGGCAGGGGATCCCACCCAGTACTTC.

This chain joins TRBV28 and TRBJ1-2, with no clear D. The length of the CDR3 is 14 residues. Deletions cut 9 bases from V and 7 bases from J, with 21 bases between. CDR1 is MDHEN and CDR2 is SYDVKM in the germline V gene. The CDR3 DNA reads TGTGCCAGTCTTTTCCCGGGAACCTCTAGTGGCTACACCTTC. It is translated as CASLFPGTSSGYTF.

The chain is built from TRBV27 and TRBJ1-1, with D hard to call. The CDR3 totals 12 residues. Between the trimmed V and J ends, which lost 3 bases and 5 bases, there was a span of 7 bases. CDR1 and CDR2 from the germline V gene are MNHEY and SMNVEV (reference sequence). CDR3 protein: CASSFRGTEAFF. For the CDR3, the DNA is TGTGCCAGCAGTTTCCGGGGAACTGAAGCTTTCTTT.

Notes on this clone: Within the sample, other DNA sequences also encode this same CDR3. The V and J genes are TRBV5-1 and TRBJ1-1; D is unclear. Germline assignment: CDR1 SGHRS and CDR2 YFSETQ. Deletions cut 4 bases from V and 2 bases from J, with 6 bases between. The CDR3 consists of 12 residues. The CDR3 here is CASSRGNTEAFF. The DNA for the CDR3 is TGCGCCAGCAGCCGTGGAAACACTGAAGCTTTCTTT.

This rearrangement joins TRBV10-3 to TRBJ2-3; D is undetermined. V lost 3 bases, J lost 4 bases, and 8 bases lay in between. The CDR3 loop spans 13 amino acids. Per germline, CDR1 ENHRY and CDR2 SYGVKD. The CDR3 DNA reads TGTGCCATCAGTGACGGCTCCCCAGATACGCAGTATTTT. Amino acids: CAISDGSPDTQYF.

Details on this clone: One end of the junction varies from germline; a read error may be responsible. The same CDR3 is also encoded by other DNA sequences in this sample. The chain combines TRBV29-1 with TRBJ2-7; tentatively, D is TRBD2 (6 bases). This CDR3 region has 15 residues. Germline CDR1 and CDR2: SQVTM and ANQGSEA. This CDR3 reads CSVEGPGWGLYEQYF. The CDR3 nucleotides are TGCAGCGTTGAAGGACCAGGGTGGGGACTCTACGAGCAGTATTTC.

This sequence joins TRBV6-1 and TRBJ1-5; tentatively, D is TRBD1 (5 bases). The CDR3 totals 17 residues. V dropped 4 bases and J dropped 2 bases, with 18 bases sitting between them. Germline lookup yields CDR1 MNHNS and CDR2 SASEGT. The CDR3 DNA follows: TGTGCCAGCAGTGCTACTGGGGCCGGAAGGGGCAATCAGCCCCAGCATTTT. Protein: CASSATGAGRGNQPQHF.

This chain uses TRBV14 with TRBJ2-2; D gene ambiguous. The ends were cut back, 1 base at V and 0 bases at J, with 6 bases in the middle. Germline V gene data show CDR1 as SGHDN and CDR2 as FVKESK. The CDR3 sequence is 15 residues long. This chain's CDR3 is CASSQVGPNTGELFF. In DNA form, the CDR3 reads TGTGCCAGCAGCCAAGTCGGACCGAACACCGGGGAGCTGTTTTTT.

The chain links TRBV9 to TRBJ2-5; D gene unclear. The CDR3 has 11 amino acids. V lost 4 bases and J lost 5, with 6 bases in between. Germline loops: CDR1 SGDLS, CDR2 YYNGEE. The CDR3 here is CASSQSETQYF. In nucleotides, the CDR3 is TGTGCCAGCAGCCAATCGGAGACCCAGTACTTC.

The chain is built from TRBV28 and TRBJ2-7; D perhaps matches TRBD1 (5 bases). Deletions cut 6 bases from V and 2 bases from J, with 8 bases between. Germline lookup yields CDR1 MDHEN and CDR2 SYDVKM. The CDR3 consists of 12 residues. CDR3: CASSDSPYEQYF. The CDR3 DNA is TGTGCCAGCAGCGACAGCCCCTACGAGCAGTACTTC.

The chain joins TRBV7-9 to TRBJ1-1; no firm D call. Trimming took off 0 bases at V and 4 bases at J, with 6 bases between the two ends. The CDR3 runs to 13 residues. CDR1 and CDR2 from the germline V gene are SEHNR and FQNEAQ (reference sequence). The CDR3 spells CASSLAGATEAFF. In DNA, the CDR3 is TGTGCCAGCAGCTTAGCGGGAGCCACTGAAGCTTTCTTT.